The text below deals with one TCR beta chain. The ends lost 7 bases at V and 7 bases at J; junction bases unmatched: 7. Germline lookup yields CDR1 WSHSY and CDR2 SAAADI. CDR3 length equals 13 residues. In the 2 weeks before study entry, exposed participants met a COVID-19 case, which was PCR-confirmed or clinician-diagnosed. This record belongs to a study of blood T cell repertoires in COVID-19. Overall study context: Material from acute and convalescent COVID-19 was sourced from the United States, Italy and Spain.

Under the authors' procedure: Estimated nucleated cell counts came from reference gene primer amplification. Profiling relied on immunoSEQ multiplex PCR, and the TCRdb table lists in-frame clones only, not all of them. That table gives V, J and clone size, and the DNA gave D and trimming. The sample shows 200,000 to 250,000 clones, approximately 89% of them seen only once. This receptor was taken from a woman aged 30 to 39 who had been exposed to COVID-19. J is TRBJ2-1 and V is TRBV10-2; 7 bases line up with TRBD1. The specimen sequenced was PBMCs or T cells enriched from blood (not recorded which). CDR3 nucleotide sequence: TGCGCCAGCATAGACAGGGAGAGGAATGAGCAGTTCTTC. Translation: CASIDRERNEQFF.